Listed below are T cell receptor beta chains from one sample, sequenced in a study of blood T cell repertoires in COVID-19. Measured with immunoSEQ multiplex PCR; TCRdb has only the in-frame clones, and not every one. Among 290,000 or so clones listed, around 91% were seen once. Input material: PBMCs or T cells enriched from blood (not recorded which). These receptors all stem from a woman between 18 and 30 years old with acute COVID-19. CDR3s include the opening cysteine and the closing phenylalanine or tryptophan. D genes are given only for firm matches. Not every row has a clone size; where given, it reads once, few, many or a size class.

D gene: NA; V gene: TRBV7-7; clone size: NA; J gene: TRBJ2-5; CDR3 protein: CASSSLLRETQYF; CDR3 DNA: TGTGCTAGCAGCTCCTTATTACGGGAGACCCAGTACTTC
D gene: NA; V gene: TRBV6-5; clone size: NA; J gene: TRBJ1-2; CDR3 protein: CASSYSAGVGYGYTF; CDR3 DNA: TGTGCCAGCAGTTACTCGGCAGGGGTCGGCTATGGCTACACCTTC
D gene: NA; V gene: TRBV4-1; clone size: NA; J gene: TRBJ1-2; CDR3 protein: CASSQEIQGLYGYTF; CDR3 DNA: TGCGCCAGCAGCCAAGAAATACAGGGCCTCTATGGCTACACCTTC
D gene: TRBD1; V gene: TRBV11-2; clone size: NA; J gene: TRBJ1-5; CDR3 protein: CASSKDRGRSQPQHF; CDR3 DNA: TGTGCCAGCAGCAAAGACAGGGGGCGAAGCCAGCCCCAGCATTTT
D gene: NA; V gene: TRBV12-2; clone size: NA; J gene: TRBJ1-2; CDR3 protein: CASRLRRDLESYGYTF; CDR3 DNA: TGTGCAAGTCGCTTACGAAGGGACTTAGAAAGCTATGGCTACACCTTC
D gene: NA; V gene: TRBV5-8; clone size: NA; J gene: TRBJ1-4; CDR3 protein: CASSLGQAGEKLFF; CDR3 DNA: TGTGCCAGCAGCTTGGGCCAGGCGGGCGAAAAACTGTTTTTT
D gene: NA; V gene: TRBV7-9; clone size: NA; J gene: TRBJ2-5; CDR3 protein: CASSFWADQETQYF; CDR3 DNA: TGTGCCAGCAGCTTTTGGGCTGATCAAGAGACCCAGTACTTC
D gene: TRBD1; V gene: TRBV7-2; clone size: NA; J gene: TRBJ2-2; CDR3 protein: CASSLDRGNTGELFF; CDR3 DNA: TGTGCCAGCAGCTTAGACAGGGGGAACACCGGGGAGCTGTTTTTT
D gene: NA; V gene: TRBV7-9; clone size: NA; J gene: TRBJ2-3; CDR3 protein: CATVRDTQYF; CDR3 DNA: TGTGCCACCGTCCGAGATACGCAGTATTTT
D gene: NA; V gene: TRBV28; clone size: NA; J gene: TRBJ2-5; CDR3 protein: CASSLWRETQYF; CDR3 DNA: TGTGCCAGCAGTTTATGGAGAGAGACCCAGTACTTC
D gene: TRBD1; V gene: TRBV5-4; clone size: NA; J gene: TRBJ1-2; CDR3 protein: CASSLAGGGAGYGYTF; CDR3 DNA: TGTGCCAGCAGCTTGGCCGGAGGGGGCGCGGGCTATGGCTACACCTTC
D gene: NA; V gene: TRBV5-1; clone size: NA; J gene: TRBJ1-2; CDR3 protein: CASSFEGTGGYTF; CDR3 DNA: TGCGCCAGCAGCTTTGAGGGTACGGGAGGCTACACCTTC
D gene: NA; V gene: TRBV28; clone size: NA; J gene: TRBJ1-2; CDR3 protein: CASSQPQGTSYGYTF; CDR3 DNA: TGTGCCAGCAGTCAACCCCAGGGAACGAGCTATGGCTACACCTTC
D gene: NA; V gene: TRBV11-2; clone size: NA; J gene: TRBJ2-7; CDR3 protein: CASSLERSNLYEQYF; CDR3 DNA: TGTGCCAGCAGCTTAGAGCGGTCTAACCTCTACGAGCAGTACTTC
D gene: NA; V gene: TRBV19; clone size: few; J gene: TRBJ2-7; CDR3 protein: CASSAGTVLSYEQYF; CDR3 DNA: TGTGCCAGTAGTGCCGGGACTGTGCTTTCCTACGAGCAGTACTTC
D gene: NA; V gene: TRBV6-5; clone size: NA; J gene: TRBJ2-1; CDR3 protein: CASMVGGPYNEQFF; CDR3 DNA: TGTGCCAGCATGGTAGGGGGACCCTACAATGAGCAGTTCTTC
D gene: NA; V gene: TRBV7-3; clone size: NA; J gene: TRBJ1-1; CDR3 protein: CASSLQANTEAFF; CDR3 DNA: TGTGCCAGCAGCCTACAGGCGAACACTGAAGCTTTCTTT
D gene: NA; V gene: TRBV30; clone size: NA; J gene: TRBJ1-2; CDR3 protein: CAWGGLLNYGYTF; CDR3 DNA: TGTGCCTGGGGGGGCCTATTGAACTATGGCTACACCTTC
D gene: NA; V gene: TRBV19; clone size: NA; J gene: TRBJ2-2; CDR3 protein: CASISGDNTGELFF; CDR3 DNA: TGTGCCAGTATTTCCGGGGATAACACCGGGGAGCTGTTTTTT
D gene: TRBD1; V gene: TRBV24-1; clone size: NA; J gene: TRBJ1-2; CDR3 protein: CATSGIQGSYGYTF; CDR3 DNA: TGTGCCACCAGTGGGATACAGGGGAGCTATGGCTACACCTTC
D gene: NA; V gene: TRBV2; clone size: NA; J gene: TRBJ2-5; CDR3 protein: CAGQEGAETQYF; CDR3 DNA: TGTGCCGGCCAGGAGGGTGCCGAGACCCAGTACTTC
D gene: TRBD2; V gene: TRBV6-2/TRBV6-3; clone size: NA; J gene: TRBJ2-5; CDR3 protein: CASSPGTSWAVEETQYF; CDR3 DNA: TGTGCCAGCAGCCCAGGGACTAGCTGGGCGGTAGAGGAGACCCAGTACTTC
D gene: TRBD1; V gene: TRBV29-1; clone size: NA; J gene: TRBJ1-2; CDR3 protein: CSVDRDSGYTF; CDR3 DNA: TGCAGCGTTGACAGGGACAGTGGCTACACCTTC
D gene: TRBD1; V gene: TRBV28; clone size: once; J gene: TRBJ1-5; CDR3 protein: CASSQTGPISPQHF; CDR3 DNA: TGTGCCAGCAGTCAGACAGGGCCCATTTCGCCCCAGCATTTT
D gene: TRBD1; V gene: TRBV28; clone size: once; J gene: TRBJ1-2; CDR3 protein: CASRLQGGLYGYTF; CDR3 DNA: TGTGCCAGCAGATTACAAGGGGGCCTCTATGGCTACACCTTC
D gene: NA; V gene: TRBV5-1; clone size: NA; J gene: TRBJ1-1; CDR3 protein: CASSSPQGRTEAFF; CDR3 DNA: TGCGCCAGCAGCTCCCCCCAGGGAAGGACTGAAGCTTTCTTT
D gene: TRBD2; V gene: TRBV30; clone size: NA; J gene: TRBJ2-2; CDR3 protein: CAWKGRVAGGLITGELFF; CDR3 DNA: TGTGCCTGGAAAGGCCGAGTAGCGGGAGGGTTAATAACCGGGGAGCTGTTTTTT
D gene: TRBD1; V gene: TRBV28; clone size: NA; J gene: TRBJ1-1; CDR3 protein: CASSLDRGNPPEAFF; CDR3 DNA: TGTGCCAGCAGCCTAGACAGGGGGAATCCGCCCGAAGCTTTCTTT
D gene: NA; V gene: TRBV19; clone size: once; J gene: TRBJ1-2; CDR3 protein: CAIGQQNYGYTF; CDR3 DNA: TGTGCCATCGGACAACAAAACTATGGCTACACCTTC
D gene: TRBD2; V gene: TRBV13; clone size: few; J gene: TRBJ2-1; CDR3 protein: CASSLATLGTSGRAREQFF; CDR3 DNA: TGTGCCAGCAGCTTAGCCACTCTGGGGACTAGCGGGAGGGCCCGAGAGCAGTTCTTC
D gene: NA; V gene: TRBV9; clone size: NA; J gene: TRBJ1-1; CDR3 protein: CASSVAGDTEAFF; CDR3 DNA: TGTGCCAGCAGCGTAGCAGGGGATACTGAAGCTTTCTTT
D gene: TRBD2; V gene: TRBV7-9; clone size: NA; J gene: TRBJ2-1; CDR3 protein: CASSSLLREGLTVGEQFF; CDR3 DNA: TGTGCCAGCAGCTCGTTACTCCGGGAGGGCCTTACCGTAGGTGAGCAGTTCTTC
D gene: TRBD1; V gene: TRBV19; clone size: NA; J gene: TRBJ1-2; CDR3 protein: CASRKPGQGVLHGYTF; CDR3 DNA: TGTGCCAGTAGGAAACCGGGACAGGGGGTCCTCCATGGCTACACCTTC
D gene: TRBD2; V gene: TRBV7-3; clone size: once; J gene: TRBJ2-7; CDR3 protein: CASSPSGRLNYEQYF; CDR3 DNA: TGTGCCAGCAGCCCAAGCGGGAGGCTGAACTACGAGCAGTACTTC
D gene: NA; V gene: TRBV7-9; clone size: NA; J gene: TRBJ1-1; CDR3 protein: CASSLEVEVNTEAFF; CDR3 DNA: TGTGCCAGCAGCTTAGAGGTTGAGGTGAACACTGAAGCTTTCTTT
D gene: NA; V gene: TRBV7-2; clone size: NA; J gene: TRBJ2-5; CDR3 protein: CASSPQGGWETQYF; CDR3 DNA: TGTGCCAGCAGCCCCCAAGGGGGTTGGGAGACCCAGTACTTC
D gene: TRBD2; V gene: TRBV11-3; clone size: NA; J gene: TRBJ2-3; CDR3 protein: CASSSSLSSLAGTDTQYF; CDR3 DNA: TGTGCCAGCAGCTCCAGCTTATCATCCCTAGCGGGGACAGATACGCAGTATTTT
D gene: TRBD1; V gene: TRBV6-5; clone size: NA; J gene: TRBJ1-1; CDR3 protein: CASSRGTVNTEAFF; CDR3 DNA: TGTGCCAGCAGTCGGGGGACAGTGAACACTGAAGCTTTCTTT
D gene: TRBD2; V gene: TRBV9; clone size: NA; J gene: TRBJ2-3; CDR3 protein: CASSVDAAGVIDTQYF; CDR3 DNA: TGTGCCAGCAGCGTAGATGCGGCGGGAGTCATTGATACGCAGTATTTT
D gene: NA; V gene: TRBV30; clone size: NA; J gene: TRBJ1-1; CDR3 protein: CAWSVLAREKAFF; CDR3 DNA: TGTGCCTGGAGTGTACTCGCAAGGGAGAAAGCTTTCTTT
D gene: NA; V gene: TRBV7-9; clone size: NA; J gene: TRBJ1-2; CDR3 protein: CASSRGPNGYTF; CDR3 DNA: TGTGCCAGCAGCCGCGGGCCGAATGGCTACACCTTC
D gene: NA; V gene: TRBV4-1; clone size: few; J gene: TRBJ1-2; CDR3 protein: CASSQRDTDYGYTF; CDR3 DNA: TGCGCCAGCAGCCAAAGGGACACGGACTATGGCTACACCTTC
D gene: NA; V gene: TRBV10-3; clone size: NA; J gene: TRBJ1-5; CDR3 protein: CAISDQGNQPQHF; CDR3 DNA: TGTGCCATCAGTGACCAGGGCAATCAGCCCCAGCATTTT
D gene: NA; V gene: TRBV5-1; clone size: NA; J gene: TRBJ1-4; CDR3 protein: CASSLDTGTTTGEKLFF; CDR3 DNA: TGCGCCAGCAGCTTGGACACCGGGACAACCACCGGTGAAAAACTGTTTTTT
D gene: TRBD1; V gene: TRBV28; clone size: NA; J gene: TRBJ1-2; CDR3 protein: CASISGQYHGYTF; CDR3 DNA: TGTGCCAGCATCTCGGGACAGTATCATGGCTACACCTTC
D gene: TRBD1; V gene: TRBV18; clone size: NA; J gene: TRBJ2-7; CDR3 protein: CASSEPGQFSYEQYF; CDR3 DNA: TGTGCCAGCTCAGAGCCGGGACAGTTTTCCTACGAGCAGTACTTC
D gene: TRBD1; V gene: TRBV29-1; clone size: NA; J gene: TRBJ1-2; CDR3 protein: CSVLFQGATLGYTF; CDR3 DNA: TGCAGCGTCCTATTTCAGGGGGCTACTTTGGGCTACACCTTC
D gene: TRBD2; V gene: TRBV5-1; clone size: once; J gene: TRBJ2-7; CDR3 protein: CASSPGTSGKYSEQYF; CDR3 DNA: TGCGCCAGCAGCCCAGGGACTAGCGGGAAGTACTCCGAGCAGTACTTC
D gene: NA; V gene: TRBV6-5; clone size: NA; J gene: TRBJ2-5; CDR3 protein: CASSFFSGTNQETQYF; CDR3 DNA: TGTGCCAGCAGTTTCTTTTCCGGGACAAACCAAGAGACCCAGTACTTC
D gene: TRBD1; V gene: TRBV5-8; clone size: NA; J gene: TRBJ2-7; CDR3 protein: CASTQGQIRGEQYF; CDR3 DNA: TGTGCCAGCACCCAGGGACAGATTCGAGGCGAGCAGTACTTC
D gene: TRBD2; V gene: TRBV11-2; clone size: NA; J gene: TRBJ2-7; CDR3 protein: CASSARLAGLHEQYF; CDR3 DNA: TGTGCCAGCAGCGCCAGACTAGCGGGACTTCACGAGCAGTACTTC
D gene: NA; V gene: TRBV6-5; clone size: NA; J gene: TRBJ1-2; CDR3 protein: CASSYSNFNYGYTF; CDR3 DNA: TGTGCCAGCAGTTACTCCAACTTTAACTATGGCTACACCTTC
D gene: NA; V gene: TRBV28; clone size: NA; J gene: TRBJ2-4; CDR3 protein: CASSLSRLDIQYF; CDR3 DNA: TGTGCCAGCAGTTTAAGCAGGCTGGACATTCAGTACTTC
D gene: NA; V gene: TRBV21-1; clone size: NA; J gene: TRBJ2-7; CDR3 protein: CASSALFGTGEASYEQYF; CDR3 DNA: TGTGCCAGCAGCGCACTTTTCGGGACAGGGGAAGCTTCCTACGAGCAGTACTTC
D gene: NA; V gene: TRBV21-1; clone size: NA; J gene: TRBJ1-3; CDR3 protein: CASSKEPGISGNTIYF; CDR3 DNA: TGTGCCAGCAGCAAAGAACCAGGCATCTCTGGAAACACCATATATTTT